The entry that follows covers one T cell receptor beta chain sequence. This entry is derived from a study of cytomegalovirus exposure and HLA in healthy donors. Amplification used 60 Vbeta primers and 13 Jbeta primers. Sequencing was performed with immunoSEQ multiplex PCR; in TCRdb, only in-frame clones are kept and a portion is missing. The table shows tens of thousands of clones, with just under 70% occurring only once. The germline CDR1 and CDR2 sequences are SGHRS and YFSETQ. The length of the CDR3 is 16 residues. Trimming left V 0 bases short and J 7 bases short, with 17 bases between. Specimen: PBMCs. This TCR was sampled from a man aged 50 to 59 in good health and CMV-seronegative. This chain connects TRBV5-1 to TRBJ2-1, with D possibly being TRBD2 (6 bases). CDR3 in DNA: TGCGCCAGCAGCTTGGGGGTGACTAGTGAGGGTAATGAGCAGTTCTTC. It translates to CASSLGVTSEGNEQFF.